The T cell receptor (beta chain) described here comes from a study of cytomegalovirus exposure and HLA in healthy donors. Whole-study results and caveats: When presence/absence was analysed, sequencing depth was taken to be roughly uniform across donors.

In the PCR, 60 Vbeta and 13 Jbeta primers were used. Some clones are missing from TCRdb's copy, which holds only in-frame ones; the method was immunoSEQ multiplex PCR. The profile shows 150,000 to 200,000 clones, roughly 72% of them singletons. CDR1 and CDR2 (germline): MNHGY, SAAAGT. This CDR3 spans 15 amino acids. V was clipped by 6 bases and J by 1 base; unmatched bases: 7. Notes on this clone: As yet, its antigen is unknown.

The V gene is TRBV6-8, the J gene TRBJ2-7; TRBD2 agrees at 9 bases. Sequenced material: PBMCs. The sequence came from a woman aged 40 to 50 in good health and CMV-seronegative. In DNA form, the CDR3 reads TGTGCCAGCAGCGGGGGGACTAGCTCTTCCTACGAGCAGTACTTC. Translation gives CASSGGTSSSYEQYF.